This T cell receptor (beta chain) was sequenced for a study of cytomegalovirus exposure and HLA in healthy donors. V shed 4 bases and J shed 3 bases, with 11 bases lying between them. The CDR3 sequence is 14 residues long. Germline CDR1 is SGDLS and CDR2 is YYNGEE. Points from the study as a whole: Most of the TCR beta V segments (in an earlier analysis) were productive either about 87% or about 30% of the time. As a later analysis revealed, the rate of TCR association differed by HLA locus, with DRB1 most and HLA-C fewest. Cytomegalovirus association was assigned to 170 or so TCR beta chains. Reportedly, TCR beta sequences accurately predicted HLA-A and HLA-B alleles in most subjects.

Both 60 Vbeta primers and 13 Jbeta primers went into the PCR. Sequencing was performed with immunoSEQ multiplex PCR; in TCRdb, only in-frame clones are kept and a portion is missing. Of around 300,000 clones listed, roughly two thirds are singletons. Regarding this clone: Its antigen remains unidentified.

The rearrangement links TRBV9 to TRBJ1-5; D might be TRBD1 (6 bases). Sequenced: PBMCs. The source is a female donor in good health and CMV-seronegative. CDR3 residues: CASSKSGVNQPQHF. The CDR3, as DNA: TGTGCCAGCAGCAAATCAGGGGTCAATCAGCCCCAGCATTTT.